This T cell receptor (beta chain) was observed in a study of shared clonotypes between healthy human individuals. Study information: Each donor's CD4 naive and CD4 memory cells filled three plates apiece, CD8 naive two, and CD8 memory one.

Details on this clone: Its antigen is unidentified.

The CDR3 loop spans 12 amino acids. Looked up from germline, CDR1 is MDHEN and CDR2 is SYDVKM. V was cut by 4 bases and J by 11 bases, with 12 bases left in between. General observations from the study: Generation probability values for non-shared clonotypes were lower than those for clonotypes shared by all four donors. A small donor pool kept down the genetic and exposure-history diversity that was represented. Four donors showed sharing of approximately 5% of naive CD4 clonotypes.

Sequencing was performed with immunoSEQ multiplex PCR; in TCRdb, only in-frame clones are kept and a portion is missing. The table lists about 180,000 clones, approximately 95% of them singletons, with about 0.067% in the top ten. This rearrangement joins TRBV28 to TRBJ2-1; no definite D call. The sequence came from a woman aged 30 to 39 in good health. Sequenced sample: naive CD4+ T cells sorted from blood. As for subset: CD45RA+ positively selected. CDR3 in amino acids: CASSSTEPKQFF. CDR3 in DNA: TGTGCCAGCAGTTCCACAGAACCAAAGCAGTTCTTC.